The 17 T cell receptor beta chains below come from one sample, sequenced in a study of blood T cell repertoires in COVID-19. TCRdb keeps only in-frame clones here, not all; method: immunoSEQ multiplex PCR. The data contain 85,000 to 90,000 clones, roughly 86% of them singletons. Sequencing was carried out using peripheral blood. These receptors were collected from a human donor in a cohort sampled during active COVID-19.

V gene TRBV10-3 combines with J gene TRBJ2-3; 9 nucleotides align to TRBD2. Germline V gene sequence: CDR1 ENHRY, CDR2 SYGVKD. The CDR3 length is 16 residues. Unmatched junction bases numbered 7, after V lost 4 bases and J lost 2 bases. CDR3: CAISARLAENTDTQYF. The CDR3 DNA reads as TGTGCCATCAGTGCCCGACTAGCGGAGAACACAGATACGCAGTATTTT.

V gene TRBV19 combines with J gene TRBJ1-1, with 9 bases lining up with TRBD1. With V trimmed by 7 bases and J by 7 bases, 13 bases remained unmatched. The CDR3 is made up of 15 amino acids. Germline V CDR1 and CDR2: LNHDA, SQIVND (reference sequence). CDR3 amino acids: CASIQGFGTGFEAFF. CDR3 nucleotides: TGTGCCAGTATCCAGGGTTTCGGGACAGGGTTTGAAGCTTTCTTT.

The chain uses TRBV2 and TRBJ1-1; TRBD1 might be the D (6 bases). Germline CDR1 is SNHLY and CDR2 is FYNNEI. Trimming pared 6 bases from V and 5 bases from J, leaving 19 bases between. CDR3 size: 15 residues. CDR3 in amino acids: CASSPEVGGRTEAFF. The CDR3, as DNA: TGTGCCAGCAGCCCTGAGGTGGGGGGGCGGACTGAAGCTTTCTTT.

This chain connects TRBV3-1 (or the pseudogene TRBV3-2) to TRBJ2-2, with TRBD1 matching over 8 bases. Trimming at V came to 5 bases and at J to 6 bases, leaving 14 bases not matched to a gene. CDR1 is LGHDT and CDR2 is YNNKEL in the germline V gene (reference sequence). The CDR3 totals 17 residues. As DNA, the CDR3 is TGTGCCAGCAGCTATAGGGGACAGGTGGATAAGGCCGGGGAGCTGTTTTTT. Translated: CASSYRGQVDKAGELFF.

This clone showed up just a few times. This rearrangement joins TRBV3-1 (or the pseudogene TRBV3-2) to TRBJ1-6; D may be TRBD1 (6 bases). Trimming removed 6 bases from V and 10 bases from J, with 16 bases in between. The CDR3 extends over 14 amino acids. Germline V gene lookup returns CDR1 LGHDT and CDR2 YNNKEL (reference sequence). The CDR3 loop is CASRLQGTQSPLHF. CDR3 nucleotide sequence: TGTGCCAGCAGACTACAGGGTACCCAATCACCCCTCCACTTT.

The chain is built from TRBV19 and TRBJ2-5; perhaps TRBD1 as D (5 bases). This CDR3 region has 12 residues. Germline CDR1 reads LNHDA; CDR2 reads SQIVND (reference sequence). The V end lost 9 bases, the J end lost 5 bases, and 13 bases lay between the germline ends. This CDR3 reads CASPNRWETQYF. In nucleotides, the CDR3 is TGTGCCAGCCCGAACAGGTGGGAGACCCAGTACTTC.

This chain links TRBV10-3 with TRBJ2-7; TRBD2 matches at 9 bases. CDR3 length: 16 amino acids. The germline V gene has CDR1 ENHRY and CDR2 SYGVKD. The V and J ends lost 3 bases and 0 bases, in that order; junction bases with no gene match: 6. The CDR3 sequence is CAISDPTSGSSYEQYF. The CDR3 coding sequence is TGTGCCATCAGTGATCCGACTAGCGGAAGCTCCTACGAGCAGTACTTC.

The V and J genes are TRBV6-2 or TRBV6-3 and TRBJ2-1; 15 nucleotides align to TRBD2. The CDR3 contains 18 residues. The V and J ends lost 4 bases and 6 bases, in that order; junction bases with no gene match: 10. From germline, CDR1 is MNHEY and CDR2 SVGEGT. CDR3 protein: CASSLGLAGGPTPNEQFF. The CDR3 DNA follows: TGTGCCAGCAGTTTAGGACTAGCGGGAGGGCCTACCCCCAATGAGCAGTTCTTC.

The chain carries TRBV15 and TRBJ1-3; D perhaps matches TRBD1 (5 bases). Trimming removed 3 bases from V and 0 bases from J, with 9 bases in between. The CDR3 is made up of 15 amino acids. Germline V lookup: CDR1 LNHNV, CDR2 YYDKDF (reference sequence). CDR3 DNA: TGTGCCACCAGCAGGACAGCTTTCTCTGGAAACACCATATATTTT. The encoded protein is CATSRTAFSGNTIYF. The variable domain in full, completed from reference TRBV15 and TRBJ1-3, reads DAMVIQNPRYQVTQFGKPVTLSCSQTLNHNVMYWYQQKSSQAPKLLFHYYDKDFNNEADTPDNFQSRRPNTSFCFLDIRSPGLGDTAMYLCATSRTAFSGNTIYFGEGSWLTVV.

V usage is TRBV28 and J usage is TRBJ2-2; 7 bases are a match to TRBD1. Germline V CDR1 and CDR2: MDHEN, SYDVKM. This CDR3 comprises 14 residues. The V gene end was trimmed by 6 bases and the J gene end by 6 bases; junction bases not matched to a gene: 7. DNA of the CDR3: TGTGCCAGCAGGAAACAGGGGTGGGCCGGGGAGCTGTTTTTT. It yields the protein CASRKQGWAGELFF. The entire variable domain, with the rest obtained from reference TRBV28 and TRBJ2-2, is as follows: DVKVTQSSRYLVKRTGEKVFLECVQDMDHENMFWYRQDPGLGLRLIYFSYDVKMKEKGDIPEGYSVSREKKERFSLILESASTNQTSMYLCASRKQGWAGELFFGEGSRLTVL.

This rearrangement joins TRBV6-2 or TRBV6-3 to TRBJ2-1; the D gene is possibly TRBD1 (5 bases). V lost 6 bases and J 9 bases, leaving 18 bases between the germline ends. Germline V gene data show CDR1 as MNHEY and CDR2 as SVGEGT. The length of the CDR3 is 14 residues. The CDR3 nucleotides read TGTGCCAGCAGCGCTGCAACGTGGGGCACTGAGCAGTTCTTC. It encodes CASSAATWGTEQFF.

The V gene is TRBV18, the J gene TRBJ2-5; the D gene is possibly TRBD1 (6 bases). V was shortened by 6 bases and J by 2 bases, with 10 bases between the two germline ends. CDR3 length: 13 amino acids. Germline V gives CDR1 KGHSH, CDR2 LQKENI. CDR3 DNA: TGTGCCAGCTCTCCCGGGACACAAGAGACCCAGTACTTC. It encodes CASSPGTQETQYF.

The chain links TRBV27 to TRBJ2-3; 8 bases map to TRBD2. Germline V gene data show CDR1 as MNHEY and CDR2 as SMNVEV (reference sequence). This CDR3 contains 16 residues. V trimming: 3 bases; J trimming: 5 bases; junction bases outside the gene matches: 10. CDR3 loop: CASSLASGSGIDTQYF. The DNA for the CDR3 is TGTGCCAGCAGTTTGGCTAGCGGGTCGGGTATAGATACGCAGTATTTT.

This chain connects TRBV13 to TRBJ2-2; 11 nucleotides line up with TRBD2. V shed 6 bases and J 5 bases; nucleotides not matched to a gene: 5. The CDR3 length is 15 residues. Germline CDR1 is PRHDT and CDR2 is FYEKMQ (reference sequence). The CDR3 DNA follows: TGTGCCAGCAGTCAGACTAGCGGGGCGACCGGGGAGCTGTTTTTT. Translation: CASSQTSGATGELFF.

The genes are TRBV29-1 and TRBJ1-1, with D hard to call. V was clipped by 4 bases and J by 11 bases, with 17 bases between them. This CDR3 has 12 residues. Germline CDR1 SQVTM, CDR2 ANQGSEA. The CDR3 sequence is CSVVKISERAFF. The CDR3 DNA sequence: TGCAGCGTTGTAAAAATTTCCGAACGGGCTTTCTTT.

The rearrangement uses TRBV11-3 and TRBJ2-2; D might be TRBD1 (5 bases). Between the trimmed V and J ends, which lost 5 bases and 6 bases, there was a span of 13 bases. CDR1 is SGHNT, CDR2 YENEEA, per germline. CDR3 length equals 14 residues. CDR3 loop: CASSPTPGPGELFF. CDR3 nucleotides: TGTGCCAGCAGCCCTACTCCAGGGCCCGGGGAGCTGTTTTTT.

The chain recombines TRBV6-2 or TRBV6-3 with TRBJ1-1; tentatively, D is TRBD1 (5 bases). The V and J ends lost 2 bases and 3 bases respectively, with 13 bases between them. CDR3 length: 15 amino acids. Germline CDR1 MNHEY, CDR2 SVGEGT. CDR3 protein: CASSYAGPPYTEAFF. The DNA for the CDR3 is TGTGCCAGCAGTTACGCGGGACCCCCTTACACTGAAGCTTTCTTT.